The 10 T cell receptor beta chains below come from one sample, sequenced in a study of early T cells in non-severe SARS-CoV-2 infection. TCRdb re-derived calls from the 5' RACE reads in MiXCR, one entry per CDR3 protein. The sample contains about 88,000 distinct CDR3 sequences, about 15% of which appear only once. Source material: whole blood. The source is an adult who was a healthcare worker with PCR-confirmed SARS-CoV-2 infection or an uninfected control (not recorded which).

V and J are TRBV5-1 and TRBJ2-3, with 8 bases matching TRBD2. Germline V lookup: CDR1 SGHRS, CDR2 YFSETQ. After removal of 3 bases from V and 3 bases from J, the junction contained 6 bases not matched to a gene. The CDR3 is made up of 15 amino acids. The CDR3 is CASSSLAGRTDTQYF. In DNA form, the CDR3 reads TGCGCCAGCAGCTCTTTAGCGGGACGAACAGATACGCAGTATTTT.

This chain uses TRBV28 with TRBJ1-5; TRBD1 matches at 9 bases. The germline CDR1 and CDR2 sequences are MDHEN and SYDVKM. This CDR3 comprises 16 residues. The trim removed 8 bases at V and 2 bases at J, leaving 10 bases unmatched. CDR3 in amino acids: CASGEYRGRGNQPQHF. DNA for the CDR3: TGTGCCAGCGGGGAGTACAGGGGGCGAGGCAATCAGCCCCAGCATTTT.

There are a few counts of this clonotype. This rearrangement joins TRBV27 to TRBJ2-7, with D unclear. This CDR3 region has 13 residues. Trimming removed 2 bases at V and 5 bases at J, with 10 bases between. Germline lookup yields CDR1 MNHEY and CDR2 SMNVEV (reference sequence). In DNA, the CDR3 is TGTGCCAGCAGTTTAGGTCTCGGCGACGAGCAGTACTTC. The encoded protein is CASSLGLGDEQYF.

This clonotype was counted many times. The rearrangement joins TRBV11-2 to TRBJ2-5; D not resolved. Looked up from germline, CDR1 is SGHAT and CDR2 is FQNNGV. This CDR3 is 13 amino acids long. V dropped 3 bases and J dropped 5 bases, with 10 bases sitting between them. CDR3 residues: CASSLGIEETQYF. In nucleotides, the CDR3 is TGTGCCAGCAGCTTGGGGATTGAGGAGACCCAGTACTTC. The entire variable domain, with the rest obtained from reference TRBV11-2 and TRBJ2-5, is as follows: EAGVAQSPRYKIIEKRQSVAFWCNPISGHATLYWYQQILGQGPKLLIQFQNNGVVDDSQLPKDRFSAERLKGVDSTLKIQPAKLEDSAVYLCASSLGIEETQYFGPGTRLLVL.

The chain links TRBV28 to TRBJ1-5; D remains ambiguous. Germline CDR1 reads MDHEN; CDR2 reads SYDVKM. This CDR3 contains 14 residues. V lost 7 bases and J lost 2, with 12 bases in between. The CDR3 nucleotides are TGTGCCAGCACCCGGCTGGGAGGCAATCAGCCCCAGCATTTT. It yields the protein CASTRLGGNQPQHF. Drawing the rest from reference TRBV28 and TRBJ1-5, the complete variable domain is DVKVTQSSRYLVKRTGEKVFLECVQDMDHENMFWYRQDPGLGLRLIYFSYDVKMKEKGDIPEGYSVSREKKERFSLILESASTNQTSMYLCASTRLGGNQPQHFGDGTRLSIL.

This chain uses TRBV12-3 or TRBV12-4 with TRBJ2-7; TRBD1 matches 9 bases. The length of the CDR3 is 15 residues. J was trimmed by 6 bases and V by 6 bases; bases with no gene match: 12. DNA of the CDR3: TGTGCCAGCAGACCCCCGGGACAGGGATCCCGCGAGCAGTACTTC. This sequence encodes CASRPPGQGSREQYF.

V and J are TRBV20-1 and TRBJ2-7; D is tentatively TRBD1 or TRBD2 (5 bases each). Looked up from germline, CDR1 is DFQATT and CDR2 is SNEGSKA (reference sequence). The germline V and J ends were trimmed by 6 bases and 4 bases, with 10 bases remaining between them. This CDR3 region has 11 residues. The CDR3 DNA sequence: TGCAGTGCGTCCTGGGGGTACGAGCAGTACTTC. It yields the protein CSASWGYEQYF.

This clonotype has more than one count but fewer than ten. J is TRBJ2-1 and V is TRBV21-1; the table's D call of TRBD1 was not tested on the DNA. TRBV21-1 is a listed pseudogene. This CDR3 contains 12 residues. The CDR3 DNA is TGTGCCGGAGGGACAGGGTTTCGTGAGCAGTTCTTC. Its translation: CAGGTGFREQFF.

The table lists this clonotype with many counts. V is TRBV28 and J is TRBJ2-2; no definite D call. CDR3 length: 15 amino acids. V lost 8 bases to trimming and J lost 1 base, with 14 bases between them. From germline, CDR1 is MDHEN and CDR2 SYDVKM. CDR3 in DNA: TGTGCCAGCGTGGGAACTTCAGGGAACACCGGGGAGCTGTTTTTT. This translates into CASVGTSGNTGELFF.

The chain combines TRBV2 with TRBJ2-5; D call uncertain. V shed 6 bases and J shed 4 bases, with 12 bases lying between them. This CDR3 contains 13 residues. Germline V gene sequence: CDR1 SNHLY, CDR2 FYNNEI. The CDR3 reads CASRGNLGETQYF. CDR3 nucleotides: TGTGCCAGCAGAGGCAACTTAGGAGAGACCCAGTACTTC. The entire variable domain, with the rest obtained from reference TRBV2 and TRBJ2-5, is as follows: EPEVTQTPSHQVTQMGQEVILRCVPISNHLYFYWYRQILGQKVEFLVSFYNNEISEKSEIFDDQFSVERPDGSNFTLKIRSTKLEDSAMYFCASRGNLGETQYFGPGTRLLVL.